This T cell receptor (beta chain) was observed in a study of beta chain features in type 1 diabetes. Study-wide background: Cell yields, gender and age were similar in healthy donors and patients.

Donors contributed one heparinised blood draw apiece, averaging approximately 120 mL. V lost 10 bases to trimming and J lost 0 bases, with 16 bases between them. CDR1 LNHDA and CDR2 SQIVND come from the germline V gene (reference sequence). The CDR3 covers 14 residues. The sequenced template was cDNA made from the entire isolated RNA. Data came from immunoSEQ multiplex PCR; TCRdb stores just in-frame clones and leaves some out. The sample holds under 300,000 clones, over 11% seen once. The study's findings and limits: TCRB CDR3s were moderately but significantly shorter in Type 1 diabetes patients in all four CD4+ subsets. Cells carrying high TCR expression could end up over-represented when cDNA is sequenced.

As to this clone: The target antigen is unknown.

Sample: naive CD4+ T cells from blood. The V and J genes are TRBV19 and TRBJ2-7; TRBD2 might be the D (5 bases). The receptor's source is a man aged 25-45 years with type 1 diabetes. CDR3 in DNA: TGTGCCACTCGGAGGACGGAATCCTCCTACGAGCAGTACTTC. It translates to CATRRTESSYEQYF.